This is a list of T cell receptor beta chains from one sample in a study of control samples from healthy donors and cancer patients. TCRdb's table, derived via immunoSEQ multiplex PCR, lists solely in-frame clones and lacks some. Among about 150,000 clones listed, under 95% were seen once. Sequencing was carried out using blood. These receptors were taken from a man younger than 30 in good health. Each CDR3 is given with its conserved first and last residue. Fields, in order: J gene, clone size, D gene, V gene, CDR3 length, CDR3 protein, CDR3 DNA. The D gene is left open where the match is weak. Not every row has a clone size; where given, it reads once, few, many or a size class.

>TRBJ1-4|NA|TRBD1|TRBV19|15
CASSEDRGRLEKLFF
TGTGCCAGTAGTGAGGACAGGGGGCGCCTTGAAAAACTGTTTTTT
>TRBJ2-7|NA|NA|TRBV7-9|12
CASSLSQGGGYF
TGTGCCAGCAGCTTATCCCAGGGAGGAGGGTACTTC
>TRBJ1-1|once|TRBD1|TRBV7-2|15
CASSPAPGQGAFAFF
TGTGCCAGCAGCCCTGCACCGGGACAGGGGGCTTTTGCTTTCTTT
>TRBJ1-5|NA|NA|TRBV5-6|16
CASSLANSGYNQPQHF
TGTGCCAGCAGCTTGGCCAATAGCGGTTACAATCAGCCCCAGCATTTT
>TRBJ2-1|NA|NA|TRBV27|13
CASSLGLGNEQFF
TGTGCCAGCAGTTTAGGCCTCGGCAATGAGCAGTTCTTC
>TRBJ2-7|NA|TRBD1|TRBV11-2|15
CASSLSPLGQGWQYF
TGTGCCAGCAGCTTATCCCCTCTGGGACAGGGCTGGCAGTACTTC
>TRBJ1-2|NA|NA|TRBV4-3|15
CASSPGTGDFYGYTF
TGCGCCAGTTCCCCCGGGACGGGGGACTTCTATGGCTACACCTTC
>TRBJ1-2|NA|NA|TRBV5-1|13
CASSGDGSYGYTF
TGCGCCAGCAGCGGCGACGGGTCCTATGGCTACACCTTC
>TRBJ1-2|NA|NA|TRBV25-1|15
CASSPWGGDNYGYTF
TGTGCCAGCAGCCCCTGGGGGGGAGATAACTATGGCTACACCTTC
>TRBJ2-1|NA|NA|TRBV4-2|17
CASSQQRQTGPLGEQFF
TGTGCCAGCAGCCAGCAGCGACAAACGGGGCCTTTGGGTGAGCAGTTCTTC
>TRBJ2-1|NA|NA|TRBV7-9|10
CASSLKRQFF
TGTGCCAGCAGCTTAAAAAGACAGTTCTTC
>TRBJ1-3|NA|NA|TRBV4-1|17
CASSQAPGREIGNTIYF
TGCGCCAGCAGCCAAGCGCCGGGACGCGAGATTGGAAACACCATATATTTT
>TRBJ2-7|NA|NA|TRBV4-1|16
CASSQGGSRSSYEQYF
TGCGCCAGCAGCCAAGGAGGGAGCCGCAGCTCCTACGAGCAGTACTTC
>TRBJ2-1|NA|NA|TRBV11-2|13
CASSLGPINEQFF
TGTGCCAGCAGCTTAGGTCCGATCAATGAGCAGTTCTTC
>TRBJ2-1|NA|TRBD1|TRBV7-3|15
CASSLNRGQLNEQFF
TGTGCCAGCAGCTTAAACAGGGGGCAACTGAATGAGCAGTTCTTC
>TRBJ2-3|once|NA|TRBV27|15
CASTLGGRGTDTQYF
TGTGCCAGCACCCTAGGGGGAAGGGGCACAGATACGCAGTATTTT
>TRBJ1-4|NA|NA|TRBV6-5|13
CASSSTGLEKLFF
TGTGCCAGCAGTTCGACAGGTCTAGAAAAACTGTTTTTT
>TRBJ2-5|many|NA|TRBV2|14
CASSERMVGETQYF
TGTGCCAGCAGTGAGAGGATGGTCGGAGAGACCCAGTACTTC
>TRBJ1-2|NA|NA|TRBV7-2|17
CASSSQGWGNRNYGYTF
TGTGCCAGCAGCTCCCAGGGGTGGGGTAATCGGAACTATGGCTACACCTTC
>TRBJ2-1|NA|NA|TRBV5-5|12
CASSVPYNEQFF
TGTGCCAGCAGCGTTCCGTACAATGAGCAGTTCTTC
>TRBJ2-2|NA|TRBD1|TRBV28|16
CASSPTDRGATGELFF
TGTGCCAGCAGTCCGACGGACAGGGGGGCTACCGGGGAGCTGTTTTTT
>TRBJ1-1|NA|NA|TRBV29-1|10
CSVGNTEAFF
TGCAGCGTCGGGAACACTGAAGCTTTCTTT
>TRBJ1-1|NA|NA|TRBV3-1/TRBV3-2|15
CASSQVTEANTEAFF
TGTGCCAGCAGCCAAGTGACGGAGGCGAACACTGAAGCTTTCTTT
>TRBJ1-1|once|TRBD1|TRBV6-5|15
CASIPGGFGYTEAFF
TGTGCCAGCATCCCAGGGGGGTTCGGGTACACTGAAGCTTTCTTT
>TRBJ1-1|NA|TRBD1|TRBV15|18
CATSSDPTGVSKNTEAFF
TGTGCCACCAGCAGCGATCCGACAGGGGTCAGTAAGAACACTGAAGCTTTCTTT
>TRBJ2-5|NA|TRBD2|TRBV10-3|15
CAISVLAGFQETQYF
TGTGCCATCAGTGTTCTAGCGGGCTTCCAAGAGACCCAGTACTTC
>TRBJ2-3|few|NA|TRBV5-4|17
CASSEPGRGGSTDTQYF
TGTGCCAGCAGCGAACCGGGACGGGGCGGGAGCACAGATACGCAGTATTTT
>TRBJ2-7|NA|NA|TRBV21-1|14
CASSKDTASYEQYF
TGTGCCAGCAGCAAAGATACGGCATCCTACGAGCAGTACTTC
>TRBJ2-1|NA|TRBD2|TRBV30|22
CAWRGGIDRDYYPPSVRNEQFF
TGTGCCTGGAGGGGGGGTATAGACCGGGACTACTATCCCCCTTCGGTACGGAATGAGCAGTTCTTC
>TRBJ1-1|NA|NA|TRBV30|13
CAWDRTDGGEAFF
TGTGCCTGGGATAGGACAGACGGTGGTGAAGCTTTCTTT
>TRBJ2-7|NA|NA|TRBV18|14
CASSPRGISYEQYF
TGTGCCAGCTCACCACGGGGAATCTCCTACGAGCAGTACTTC
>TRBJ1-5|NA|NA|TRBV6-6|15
CASSFPGHSNQPQHF
TGTGCCAGCAGTTTCCCGGGCCACAGCAATCAGCCCCAGCATTTT
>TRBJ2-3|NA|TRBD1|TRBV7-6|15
CASSLRTGYPDTQYF
TGTGCCAGCAGCTTACGGACAGGGTACCCAGATACGCAGTATTTT
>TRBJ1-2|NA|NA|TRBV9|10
CASSDNGYTF
TGTGCCAGCAGTGATAATGGCTACACCTTC
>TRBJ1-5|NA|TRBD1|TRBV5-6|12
CASSSGQRSQHF
TGTGCCAGCAGCTCGGGACAGCGGTCCCAGCATTTT
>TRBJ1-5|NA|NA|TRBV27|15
CASSFGGGLGQPQHF
TGTGCCAGCAGTTTTGGGGGGGGCTTGGGTCAGCCCCAGCATTTT
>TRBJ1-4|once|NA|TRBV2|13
CASSEQVRGKLFF
TGTGCCAGCAGTGAACAGGTCCGCGGGAAACTGTTTTTT
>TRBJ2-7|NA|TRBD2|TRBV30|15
CAWSTGTSDFYEQYF
TGTGCCTGGAGTACCGGGACTAGCGATTTCTACGAGCAGTACTTC
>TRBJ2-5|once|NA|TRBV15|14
CATAGGAQQETQYF
TGTGCCACAGCAGGGGGGGCCCAACAAGAGACCCAGTACTTC
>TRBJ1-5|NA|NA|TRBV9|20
CASRGRGGSKRVSRDQPQHF
TGTGCCAGCAGAGGAAGAGGTGGATCGAAGAGGGTTTCGCGCGATCAGCCCCAGCATTTT
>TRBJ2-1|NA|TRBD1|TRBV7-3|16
CASSPRTGGAYNEQFF
TGTGCCAGCAGCCCCAGGACAGGGGGCGCGTACAATGAGCAGTTCTTC
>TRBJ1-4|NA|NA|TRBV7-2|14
CASSFTGDNEKLFF
TGTGCCAGCAGCTTCACAGGCGATAATGAAAAACTGTTTTTT
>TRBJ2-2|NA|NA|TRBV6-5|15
CASSYSRRGTGELFF
TGTGCCAGCAGTTACTCCCGCCGTGGCACCGGGGAGCTGTTTTTT
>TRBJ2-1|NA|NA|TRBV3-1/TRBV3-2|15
CASSQVREMGNEQFF
TGTGCCAGCAGCCAAGTTCGGGAGATGGGCAATGAGCAGTTCTTC